The rows below give T cell receptor beta chains drawn from one sample of a study of blood T cell repertoires in COVID-19. The protocol was immunoSEQ multiplex PCR, while the TCRdb copy is restricted to in-frame clones and leaves out a portion. The sample shows about 150,000 clones, 75% to 95% of them seen only once. The sequencing sample was made of peripheral blood. The receptors shown here come from a man aged 50-59 years with acute or convalescent COVID-19. Both conserved end residues are trimmed from each CDR3. The D gene is left open where the match is weak. Only some rows state a clone size, as once, few, many or a class for expanded clones.

v_gene,d_gene,abundance,j_gene,CDR3aa
TRBV28,TRBD1,NA,TRBJ2-2,ASKTGGTGELF
TRBV6-2/TRBV6-3,NA,NA,TRBJ2-3,ASSDEGVGDLAQY
TRBV7-3,NA,NA,TRBJ1-6,ASSLTIGPPLH
TRBV28,TRBD1,NA,TRBJ1-4,ASSSTGAVMNGKLF
TRBV11-2,TRBD1,NA,TRBJ1-2,ASSLRLTPGQGAYGYT
TRBV28,NA,few,TRBJ1-6,ASSQPGGTYNSPLH
TRBV10-2,TRBD1,NA,TRBJ2-1,ATRTGSYNEQF
TRBV2,NA,once,TRBJ2-5,ASSPGGETQY
TRBV9,NA,once,TRBJ1-1,ASSLGQFFGTEAF
TRBV3-1/TRBV3-2,NA,NA,TRBJ1-5,ASSQDVRNQPQH
TRBV4-1,NA,NA,TRBJ2-7,ASSLGDRLVPSYEQY
TRBV11-2,TRBD2,NA,TRBJ2-3,ASSPSAQLAGLSTDTQY
TRBV2,NA,NA,TRBJ2-2,ASSENFSPGTGELF
TRBV11-2,NA,NA,TRBJ1-3,ASSRGQRGGSTIY
TRBV5-4,NA,NA,TRBJ1-1,ASSLATGWDTEAF
TRBV18,NA,NA,TRBJ2-6,ASSPRTVSGANVLT
TRBV6-6,NA,NA,TRBJ2-3,ASSYASFGTDTQY
TRBV18,TRBD2,NA,TRBJ2-1,ASSPGLAGNNEQF
TRBV27,TRBD2,NA,TRBJ2-3,ASSFPPRGGLDTQY
TRBV14,TRBD2,NA,TRBJ2-5,ASSPLAGWETQY
TRBV12-3/TRBV12-4,TRBD1,NA,TRBJ1-2,ASRPTGTYGYT
TRBV27,TRBD2,NA,TRBJ2-1,ASSFRAGGGWNEQF
TRBV7-9,NA,NA,TRBJ2-1,ASSLLGLSGAYNEQF
TRBV2,NA,NA,TRBJ2-1,ASSGSRGYNEQF
TRBV30,NA,NA,TRBJ1-3,AWGRREISGNTIY
TRBV9,NA,NA,TRBJ1-5,AIDQPQH
TRBV25-1,TRBD2,NA,TRBJ2-3,ASPEGLAGGPGDTQY
TRBV27,NA,NA,TRBJ2-2,ASSPRGPGELF
TRBV28,TRBD1,NA,TRBJ1-5,ASSGTGGYNQPQH
TRBV5-1,TRBD1,few,TRBJ2-2,ASSWDRGELF
TRBV27,TRBD1,NA,TRBJ1-5,ASSWVTGVGQPQH
TRBV9,TRBD2,NA,TRBJ2-1,ASSASGTSYNEQF
TRBV6-5,NA,NA,TRBJ2-7,ASSYGAGISYEQY
TRBV19,NA,NA,TRBJ1-5,ASSIQGHQPQH
TRBV9,NA,few,TRBJ2-2,ASSLVAEGAGELF
TRBV19,NA,NA,TRBJ1-2,ASRSLAGHGYT
TRBV28,NA,once,TRBJ1-2,ASSLYGGYT
TRBV6-6,NA,NA,TRBJ1-5,ASSYPGQGGQPQH
TRBV30,NA,NA,TRBJ1-5,AWSPWGEFQPQH
TRBV6-5,TRBD1,NA,TRBJ1-6,ASTETGEGPLH
TRBV10-3,NA,NA,TRBJ1-2,AIAGRPYGYT
TRBV24-1,NA,NA,TRBJ1-5,ATSEIQGASNQPQH
TRBV2,TRBD2,NA,TRBJ2-1,ASSVAGGPGNEQF
TRBV7-9,NA,NA,TRBJ1-1,ASSLESRVTEAF
TRBV27,NA,NA,TRBJ1-5,ASSFRGNQPQH
TRBV6-2/TRBV6-3,TRBD1,NA,TRBJ1-2,ASSYVQGARGYT
TRBV11-3,NA,NA,TRBJ1-1,ASSFIKNTEAF
TRBV7-9,NA,NA,TRBJ1-5,ASSLAKVRGNQPQH
TRBV12-3/TRBV12-4,NA,NA,TRBJ2-2,ASSLRETGELF
TRBV6-4,TRBD1,NA,TRBJ2-1,ASRGDREQF
TRBV9,NA,once,TRBJ2-7,ASSIGGSGTYEQY
TRBV7-2,TRBD2,NA,TRBJ2-2,ASSLVGLVIGELF
TRBV21-1,NA,NA,TRBJ1-6,ARDRGRRSPLH